The rows below give T cell receptor beta chains drawn from one sample of a study of T cell responses to AZD1222 COVID-19 vaccine. Sequencing was performed with immunoSEQ multiplex PCR; in TCRdb, only in-frame clones are kept and a portion is missing. The sample gives 110,000 to 150,000 clones, about 90% of which show up once; approximately 3% is in the top ten. Specimen: peripheral blood, collected on day 0 of AZD1222 vaccination. These receptors all stem from an adult in good health. The CDR3 runs from the conserved cysteine through the conserved F or W. D genes are given only for firm matches. Only part of the rows carry a size: once, few, many, or a class if the clone is expanded.

j_call: TRBJ1-5
clone_size: -
v_call: TRBV19
d_call: -
cdr3_aa: CASSWKTGNPAPQHF
cdr3_nt: TGTGCCAGTAGCTGGAAGACAGGAAACCCTGCCCCCCAGCATTTT

j_call: TRBJ2-3
clone_size: -
v_call: TRBV12-5
d_call: TRBD2
cdr3_aa: CASGAGGPIDTQYF
cdr3_nt: TGTGCTAGTGGCGCGGGAGGGCCAATAGATACGCAGTATTTT

j_call: TRBJ1-2
clone_size: -
v_call: TRBV4-1
d_call: TRBD1
cdr3_aa: CASSQGGTGNGHYGYTF
cdr3_nt: TGCGCCAGCAGCCAAGGTGGGACAGGGAACGGGCACTATGGCTACACCTTC

j_call: TRBJ2-5
clone_size: -
v_call: TRBV5-6
d_call: -
cdr3_aa: CASRLWGSGLGETQYF
cdr3_nt: TGTGCCAGCAGGCTCTGGGGTAGCGGACTGGGGGAGACCCAGTACTTC

j_call: TRBJ2-2
clone_size: once
v_call: TRBV4-3
d_call: -
cdr3_aa: CASSQDAAGHGAGELFF
cdr3_nt: TGCGCCAGCAGCCAAGATGCAGCAGGGCATGGGGCCGGGGAGCTGTTTTTT

j_call: TRBJ1-5
clone_size: -
v_call: TRBV18
d_call: -
cdr3_aa: CASSSQRVQAQHF
cdr3_nt: TGTGCCAGCTCCTCCCAGAGGGTTCAGGCCCAGCATTTT

j_call: TRBJ1-1
clone_size: -
v_call: TRBV3-1/TRBV3-2
d_call: -
cdr3_aa: CASSQVLSRGQAFF
cdr3_nt: TGTGCCAGCAGCCAAGTATTATCGCGCGGGCAGGCTTTCTTT

j_call: TRBJ2-5
clone_size: -
v_call: TRBV7-3
d_call: -
cdr3_aa: CASSLTFQETQYF
cdr3_nt: TGTGCCAGCAGCTTAACCTTTCAAGAGACCCAGTACTTC

j_call: TRBJ2-1
clone_size: -
v_call: TRBV5-6
d_call: TRBD2
cdr3_aa: CASTTSGSSYNEQFF
cdr3_nt: TGTGCCAGCACGACTAGCGGGAGCTCCTACAATGAGCAGTTCTTC

j_call: TRBJ1-4
clone_size: -
v_call: TRBV6-5
d_call: -
cdr3_aa: CASSMTGINEKLFF
cdr3_nt: TGTGCCAGCAGCATGACAGGAATTAATGAAAAACTGTTTTTT

j_call: TRBJ2-7
clone_size: -
v_call: TRBV6-1
d_call: -
cdr3_aa: CASSDAARGGYEQYF
cdr3_nt: TGTGCCAGCAGTGACGCGGCAAGGGGAGGATACGAGCAGTACTTC

j_call: TRBJ2-1
clone_size: once
v_call: TRBV12-3/TRBV12-4
d_call: -
cdr3_aa: CASSFSRAEQFF
cdr3_nt: TGTGCCAGCAGTTTTAGTAGGGCCGAGCAGTTCTTC

j_call: TRBJ1-1
clone_size: once
v_call: TRBV7-9
d_call: -
cdr3_aa: CASSWESTEAFF
cdr3_nt: TGTGCCAGCAGCTGGGAAAGCACTGAAGCTTTCTTT

j_call: TRBJ2-7
clone_size: -
v_call: TRBV25-1
d_call: TRBD1
cdr3_aa: CASGPGQGAYEQYF
cdr3_nt: TGTGCCAGCGGCCCGGGACAGGGGGCTTACGAGCAGTACTTC

j_call: TRBJ1-1
clone_size: -
v_call: TRBV12-5
d_call: TRBD1
cdr3_aa: CASGLVRLTGGMNTEAFF
cdr3_nt: TGTGCTAGTGGTTTGGTACGCTTAACAGGGGGGATGAACACTGAAGCTTTCTTT

j_call: TRBJ1-4
clone_size: -
v_call: TRBV19
d_call: -
cdr3_aa: CASSLAGGTNEKLFF
cdr3_nt: TGTGCCAGTAGTCTCGCCGGTGGAACTAATGAAAAACTGTTTTTT

j_call: TRBJ1-2
clone_size: -
v_call: TRBV28
d_call: -
cdr3_aa: CASTLTPSYGYTF
cdr3_nt: TGTGCCAGCACTTTGACACCCAGCTATGGCTACACCTTC

j_call: TRBJ1-2
clone_size: -
v_call: TRBV12-3/TRBV12-4
d_call: TRBD1
cdr3_aa: CATSGRGIPGYTF
cdr3_nt: TGTGCCACCTCGGGCAGGGGGATACCTGGCTACACCTTC

j_call: TRBJ1-1
clone_size: -
v_call: TRBV11-3
d_call: -
cdr3_aa: CASSPDRLGEAFF
cdr3_nt: TGTGCCAGCAGCCCCGACAGGTTGGGAGAAGCTTTCTTT

j_call: TRBJ2-1
clone_size: -
v_call: TRBV4-3
d_call: -
cdr3_aa: CASSPRAYDNEQFF
cdr3_nt: TGCGCCAGCAGCCCTCGGGCGTACGACAATGAGCAGTTCTTC

j_call: TRBJ2-1
clone_size: -
v_call: TRBV7-2
d_call: TRBD2
cdr3_aa: CASSLVAGESEQFF
cdr3_nt: TGTGCCAGCAGCTTAGTAGCGGGAGAGAGTGAGCAGTTCTTC

j_call: TRBJ1-2
clone_size: -
v_call: TRBV20-1
d_call: TRBD1
cdr3_aa: CSASAGGASNYGYTF
cdr3_nt: TGCAGTGCTAGTGCAGGGGGCGCCTCTAACTATGGCTACACCTTC

j_call: TRBJ2-4
clone_size: -
v_call: TRBV3-1/TRBV3-2
d_call: -
cdr3_aa: CASSQEGNIQYF
cdr3_nt: TGTGCCAGCAGCCAAGAGGGGAACATTCAGTACTTC

j_call: TRBJ1-2
clone_size: few
v_call: TRBV10-3
d_call: TRBD1
cdr3_aa: CAIRSRDSNYGYTF
cdr3_nt: TGTGCCATCAGATCGCGGGACAGTAACTATGGCTACACCTTC

j_call: TRBJ1-2
clone_size: -
v_call: TRBV4-3
d_call: -
cdr3_aa: CASSQDGGDYGYTF
cdr3_nt: TGCGCCAGCAGCCAAGATGGGGGCGACTATGGCTACACCTTC

j_call: TRBJ2-2
clone_size: once
v_call: TRBV5-4
d_call: TRBD1
cdr3_aa: CASSPPGQGFGGELFF
cdr3_nt: TGTGCCAGCAGCCCTCCGGGACAGGGGTTCGGCGGGGAGCTGTTTTTT

j_call: TRBJ2-7
clone_size: -
v_call: TRBV5-1
d_call: -
cdr3_aa: CASSLAPGNYEQYF
cdr3_nt: TGCGCCAGCAGCTTGGCTCCCGGTAACTACGAGCAGTACTTC

j_call: TRBJ1-1
clone_size: once
v_call: TRBV30
d_call: -
cdr3_aa: CASSRTEAFF
cdr3_nt: TGTGCCTCCTCGCGGACTGAAGCTTTCTTT

j_call: TRBJ1-4
clone_size: once
v_call: TRBV28
d_call: TRBD1
cdr3_aa: CASSFGLGRGQGEKLFF
cdr3_nt: TGTGCCAGCAGTTTTGGTCTGGGCAGGGGGCAAGGCGAAAAACTGTTTTTT

j_call: TRBJ2-5
clone_size: -
v_call: TRBV10-3
d_call: TRBD2
cdr3_aa: CATRAGKETQYF
cdr3_nt: TGTGCCACGCGAGCGGGGAAAGAGACCCAGTACTTC

j_call: TRBJ1-2
clone_size: -
v_call: TRBV4-1
d_call: TRBD1
cdr3_aa: CASSPIGTAYGYTF
cdr3_nt: TGCGCCAGCAGCCCGATAGGGACAGCCTATGGCTACACCTTC

j_call: TRBJ1-1
clone_size: -
v_call: TRBV28
d_call: -
cdr3_aa: CASSLTTDTEAFF
cdr3_nt: TGTGCCAGCAGTTTAACCACGGACACTGAAGCTTTCTTT

j_call: TRBJ1-4
clone_size: -
v_call: TRBV11-2
d_call: -
cdr3_aa: CASRLTGLAGELFF
cdr3_nt: TGTGCCAGCAGACTTACGGGGCTCGCTGGGGAACTGTTTTTT

j_call: TRBJ1-2
clone_size: -
v_call: TRBV29-1
d_call: -
cdr3_aa: CSVERDHGYTF
cdr3_nt: TGCAGCGTTGAAAGGGATCATGGCTACACCTTC

j_call: TRBJ2-5
clone_size: -
v_call: TRBV2
d_call: -
cdr3_aa: CASSVGVSVQETQYF
cdr3_nt: TGTGCCAGCAGTGTCGGCGTATCGGTCCAAGAGACCCAGTACTTC

j_call: TRBJ1-5
clone_size: -
v_call: TRBV4-1
d_call: -
cdr3_aa: CASSQDRVNNQPQHF
cdr3_nt: TGCGCCAGCAGCCAAGACCGGGTAAACAATCAGCCCCAGCATTTT

j_call: TRBJ1-6
clone_size: -
v_call: TRBV19
d_call: -
cdr3_aa: CASSIVETEVSPLHF
cdr3_nt: TGTGCCAGTAGTATAGTCGAGACAGAAGTTTCACCCCTCCACTTT

j_call: TRBJ1-1
clone_size: -
v_call: TRBV7-2
d_call: TRBD1
cdr3_aa: CASSLTGTGNTEAFF
cdr3_nt: TGTGCCAGCAGCTTAACCGGGACAGGGAACACTGAAGCTTTCTTT

j_call: TRBJ1-2
clone_size: -
v_call: TRBV9
d_call: TRBD1
cdr3_aa: CASSDTPSWTGRTF
cdr3_nt: TGTGCCAGCAGCGACACACCATCCTGGACAGGGCGCACCTTC

j_call: TRBJ2-3
clone_size: -
v_call: TRBV19
d_call: -
cdr3_aa: CASSIGPIHETQYF
cdr3_nt: TGTGCCAGTAGTATCGGTCCCATTCACGAGACGCAGTATTTT

j_call: TRBJ1-1
clone_size: -
v_call: TRBV5-1
d_call: -
cdr3_aa: CASSLASGEAFF
cdr3_nt: TGCGCCAGCAGCTTGGCCAGCGGGGAGGCTTTCTTT

j_call: TRBJ2-1
clone_size: -
v_call: TRBV7-9
d_call: -
cdr3_aa: CASSLGPLPRNVHNEQFF
cdr3_nt: TGTGCCAGCAGCTTAGGCCCTCTTCCTAGAAATGTTCACAATGAGCAGTTCTTC

j_call: TRBJ2-7
clone_size: -
v_call: TRBV10-3
d_call: -
cdr3_aa: CAIGQTTGEQYF
cdr3_nt: TGTGCCATCGGTCAGACTACAGGGGAGCAGTACTTC

j_call: TRBJ1-3
clone_size: few
v_call: TRBV5-4
d_call: -
cdr3_aa: CASSGPNGNTIYF
cdr3_nt: TGTGCCAGCAGCGGCCCCAATGGAAACACCATATATTTT

j_call: TRBJ1-2
clone_size: -
v_call: TRBV7-2
d_call: TRBD1
cdr3_aa: CASSSPGQGLYGYTF
cdr3_nt: TGTGCCAGCAGCTCTCCGGGACAGGGCCTCTATGGCTACACCTTC

j_call: TRBJ1-3
clone_size: -
v_call: TRBV6-1
d_call: -
cdr3_aa: CASSEVPGNTIYF
cdr3_nt: TGTGCCAGCAGTGAAGTTCCTGGAAACACCATATATTTT

j_call: TRBJ2-7
clone_size: once
v_call: TRBV15
d_call: TRBD1
cdr3_aa: CATSRDRGPYEQYF
cdr3_nt: TGTGCCACCAGCAGAGATAGGGGGCCCTACGAGCAGTACTTC

j_call: TRBJ2-3
clone_size: -
v_call: TRBV4-3
d_call: -
cdr3_aa: CASSQDQYVSTDTQYF
cdr3_nt: TGCGCCAGCAGCCAAGATCAATACGTTAGCACAGATACGCAGTATTTT

j_call: TRBJ1-2
clone_size: -
v_call: TRBV5-4
d_call: -
cdr3_aa: CASRLGWSGGYTF
cdr3_nt: TGTGCCAGCAGACTGGGGTGGTCTGGAGGCTACACCTTC

j_call: TRBJ2-5
clone_size: once
v_call: TRBV7-9
d_call: -
cdr3_aa: CASSPGAGTETQYF
cdr3_nt: TGTGCCAGCAGCCCCGGGGCGGGGACGGAGACCCAGTACTTC

j_call: TRBJ1-2
clone_size: once
v_call: TRBV28
d_call: TRBD1
cdr3_aa: CASKGWDRGVVNYGYTF
cdr3_nt: TGTGCCAGCAAGGGTTGGGACAGGGGAGTAGTTAACTATGGCTACACCTTC

j_call: TRBJ2-5
clone_size: -
v_call: TRBV7-9
d_call: -
cdr3_aa: CASSPQGETQYF
cdr3_nt: TGTGCCAGCAGCCCCCAGGGGGAGACCCAGTACTTC

j_call: TRBJ1-5
clone_size: -
v_call: TRBV12-3/TRBV12-4
d_call: -
cdr3_aa: CASSPGNQPQHF
cdr3_nt: TGTGCCAGCAGTCCCGGGAATCAGCCCCAGCATTTT

j_call: TRBJ2-7
clone_size: -
v_call: TRBV2
d_call: -
cdr3_aa: CAPWGPHLLDEQYF
cdr3_nt: TGTGCCCCATGGGGGCCCCACCTCCTAGACGAGCAGTACTTC

j_call: TRBJ1-3
clone_size: few
v_call: TRBV18
d_call: TRBD1
cdr3_aa: CASSPGKGASSGNTIYF
cdr3_nt: TGTGCCAGCTCACCGGGAAAGGGGGCGAGCTCTGGAAACACCATATATTTT

j_call: TRBJ1-1
clone_size: -
v_call: TRBV6-5
d_call: -
cdr3_aa: CASTLGQMGTEAFF
cdr3_nt: TGTGCCAGCACCTTGGGACAAATGGGCACTGAAGCTTTCTTT